Shown below are 22 T cell receptor beta chains from a single sample sequenced in a study of glioma-infiltrating T cells after dendritic cell vaccination (dated by TCRdb to the mid-2010s). The method was the immunoSEQ multiplex PCR assay. TCRdb mirrors the immuneACCESS table, restricted to in-frame sequences. Some clones are absent from its copies; in checked studies, under half trace to an unresolved V gene, and the reason for the others is unknown. The sample contains about 49,000 clones, approximately 83% of them found a single time. Clones ranked in the top ten supply approximately 10% of the sample. Source: blood, taken before dendritic cell vaccination. The receptor source for this set is a human donor with glioblastoma.

J is TRBJ2-7 and V is TRBV6-4; 8 nucleotides align to TRBD1. This CDR3 has 13 residues. J gave up 6 bases and V 3 bases, and 4 bases lay outside the gene matches. Germline assignment: CDR1 MRHNA and CDR2 SNTAGT. In DNA form, the CDR3 reads TGTGCCAGCAGTGAGGCAGGGACAGGCGAGCAGTACTTC. Protein: CASSEAGTGEQYF.

This clone appeared once. This rearrangement joins TRBV5-8 to TRBJ2-7; 7 positions match TRBD2. The CDR3 is made up of 15 amino acids. Germline loops: CDR1 SGHTS, CDR2 YDEGEE. With V trimmed by 6 bases and J by 1 base, 10 bases remained unmatched. The CDR3 loop reads CASILLGEGSYEQYF. For the CDR3, the DNA is TGTGCCAGCATCCTACTGGGGGAGGGATCCTACGAGCAGTACTTC.

V usage is TRBV11-3 and J usage is TRBJ1-4, with 8 bases lining up with TRBD1. CDR1 is SGHNT and CDR2 is YENEEA in the germline V gene. The CDR3 extends over 15 amino acids. The J segment lost 5 bases and the V segment lost 5 bases, leaving 7 bases of the junction unmatched. CDR3 nucleotides: TGTGCCAGCAGCCCGCCGGGACAGGCAAATGAAAAACTGTTTTTT. It specifies CASSPPGQANEKLFF.

This rearrangement joins TRBV14 to TRBJ1-1; 7 positions agree with TRBD1. Trimming took 5 bases from V and 10 from J; bases not matched to a gene: 13. The CDR3 has 14 residues. Per germline, CDR1 SGHDN and CDR2 FVKESK. The CDR3 DNA is TGTGCCAGCAGCGCATCCCGACAGGGCCTCGGAGCTTTCTTT. This translates into CASSASRQGLGAFF.

With regard to this clone: The junction shows a germline mismatch at one end, possibly a read error. Additional DNA sequences in this sample encode the identical CDR3. This chain connects TRBV7-2 to TRBJ1-6, with D possibly TRBD1 on 6 matching bases. The CDR3 length is 15 residues. Germline CDR1 reads SGHTA; CDR2 reads FQGNSA. The DNA of the CDR3 is TGTGCCAGCAGCTTAACGACAGGCAAAAATTCCCCCCTCCACTTT. Amino acid sequence: CASSLTTGKNSPLHF. Variable domain in full (rest from reference TRBV7-2 and TRBJ1-6): GAGVSQSPSNKVTEKGKDVELRCDPISGHTALYWYRQSLGQGLEFLIYFQGNSAPDKSGLPSDRFSAERTGGSVSTLTIQRTQQEDSAVYLCASSLTTGKNSPLHFGNGTRLTVT.

The rearrangement uses TRBV7-8 and TRBJ2-1; 9 nucleotides match TRBD2. CDR3 length: 16 amino acids. Losses at the gene ends were 0 bases for V and 4 bases for J; bases not matched to a gene: 4. Germline lookup yields CDR1 SGHVS and CDR2 FQNEAQ. CDR3: CASSLAHGLAYNEQFF. The DNA of the CDR3 is TGTGCCAGCAGCTTAGCGCACGGACTAGCGTACAATGAGCAGTTCTTC.

The chain carries TRBV5-4 and TRBJ2-1, with D possibly matching TRBD2 (6 bases). V dropped 4 bases and J dropped 3 bases, with 20 bases sitting between them. This CDR3 spans 17 amino acids. Germline CDR1 SGHNT, CDR2 YYREEE (reference sequence). The DNA for the CDR3 is TGTGCCAGCAGCCCGGGGTCGGCTAGCGTAATCTACAATGAGCAGTTCTTC. Protein product: CASSPGSASVIYNEQFF.

This CDR3 is CSARDRVNTEAFF. As DNA, the CDR3 is TGCAGCGCAAGGGACAGGGTGAACACTGAAGCTTTCTTT. This chain links TRBV29-1 with TRBJ1-1; 9 bases are a match to TRBD1. This CDR3 comprises 13 residues. Losses at the gene ends were 7 bases for V and 0 bases for J; bases not matched to a gene: 3. Per germline, CDR1 SQVTM and CDR2 ANQGSEA.

V is TRBV6-1 and J is TRBJ1-2; D possibly corresponds to TRBD1 (5 bases). Trimming removed 7 bases from V and 3 bases from J, with 15 bases in between. The germline V gene encodes CDR1 MNHNS and CDR2 SASEGT. The CDR3 is 14 residues long. CDR3 residues: CASIRDFGYYGYTF. Written as DNA, the CDR3 is TGTGCCAGCATTAGGGACTTCGGGTACTATGGCTACACCTTC.

This clone was seen just once. The chain carries TRBV6-4 and TRBJ2-1; 8 bases agree with TRBD1. V shed 6 bases and J 7 bases; nucleotides not matched to a gene: 11. Germline V gene sequence: CDR1 MRHNA, CDR2 SNTAGT. The CDR3 loop spans 15 amino acids. The CDR3: CASSTTGAAGNEQFF. The DNA of the CDR3 is TGTGCCAGCAGCACGACAGGGGCCGCGGGTAATGAGCAGTTCTTC.

J is TRBJ2-3 and V is TRBV10-3, with 8 nucleotides matching TRBD2. The CDR3 has 14 residues. CDR1 and CDR2 from the germline V gene are ENHRY and SYGVKD. Trimming cost V 7 bases and J 4 bases; bases outside gene matches: 7. The CDR3 here is CAINPGSGADTQYF. In DNA, the CDR3 is TGTGCCATCAACCCGGGTAGCGGGGCAGATACGCAGTATTTT.

The J gene is TRBJ2-1, the V gene TRBV6-1; D gene uncertain. Trimming left V 0 bases short and J 0 bases short, with 15 bases between. This CDR3 is built from 18 residues. Germline V gene lookup returns CDR1 MNHNS and CDR2 SASEGT. As DNA, the CDR3 is TGTGCCAGCAGTGAAGCGCCCCCTTTTGCGGTCTCCTACAATGAGCAGTTCTTC. Its translation is CASSEAPPFAVSYNEQFF.

The chain combines TRBV30 with TRBJ1-3; D not certain. V lost 3 bases, J lost 8 bases, and 17 bases lay in between. The CDR3 runs to 14 residues. CDR1 is GTSNPN, CDR2 SVGIG, per germline (reference sequence). In DNA, the CDR3 is TGTGCCTGGAGACCGGGAGCTAGCGCGGACACCATATATTTT. Amino acid sequence: CAWRPGASADTIYF.

V and J are TRBV5-1 and TRBJ1-2; 7 positions agree with TRBD1. The trim removed 3 bases at V and 0 bases at J, leaving 5 bases unmatched. Germline CDR1 reads SGHRS; CDR2 reads YFSETQ. CDR3 length equals 15 residues. As DNA, the CDR3 is TGCGCCAGCAGCTCCGACGGGACAGCTAACTATGGCTACACCTTC. Residues: CASSSDGTANYGYTF. The variable domain in full, completed from reference TRBV5-1 and TRBJ1-2, reads KAGVTQTPRYLIKTRGQQVTLSCSPISGHRSVSWYQQTPGQGLQFLFEYFSETQRNKGNFPGRFSGRQFSNSRSEMNVSTLELGDSALYLCASSSDGTANYGYTFGSGTRLTVV.

The sample holds one count of this clone. This CDR3 reads CASSVAGGNSPLHF. The CDR3 DNA sequence: TGTGCCAGCAGCGTAGCAGGGGGCAATTCACCCCTCCACTTT. The chain is built from TRBV9 and TRBJ1-6, with 8 bases lining up with TRBD1. Germline assignment: CDR1 SGDLS and CDR2 YYNGEE. J gave up 7 bases and V 0 bases, and 0 bases lay outside the gene matches. This CDR3 has 14 amino acids.

The chain has TRBV6-6 and TRBJ2-7; 7 positions agree with TRBD2. Per germline, CDR1 MNHNY and CDR2 SVGAGI (reference sequence). V dropped 6 bases and J dropped 6; count of bases not matched to a gene: 14. The CDR3 runs to 15 residues. This CDR3 reads CASSQLGLAESEQYF. CDR3 nucleotide sequence: TGTGCCAGCAGCCAACTCGGGCTAGCGGAGAGCGAGCAGTACTTC.

This chain connects TRBV27 to TRBJ2-7; D may be TRBD1 (6 bases). The V end was cut by 6 bases, the J end by 6 bases, with 18 bases between. The CDR3 has 14 residues. Germline V gene lookup returns CDR1 MNHEY and CDR2 SMNVEV (reference sequence). In DNA, the CDR3 is TGTGCCAGCAGGTTGGACAGCCGCCGTGGCGAGCAGTACTTC. It codes for CASRLDSRRGEQYF.

The J gene is TRBJ1-3, the V gene TRBV7-2; the D is unclear. In germline, CDR1 is SGHTA, CDR2 FQGNSA. With 1 base removed from V and 4 bases from J, the gap between germline ends came to 11 bases. This CDR3 is built from 15 residues. CDR3 in amino acids: CASSLGVTEGNTIYF. CDR3 sequence (DNA): TGTGCCAGCAGCTTAGGGGTGACGGAGGGAAACACCATATATTTT. Full variable domain (rest looked up from reference TRBV7-2 and TRBJ1-3): GAGVSQSPSNKVTEKGKDVELRCDPISGHTALYWYRQSLGQGLEFLIYFQGNSAPDKSGLPSDRFSAERTGGSVSTLTIQRTQQEDSAVYLCASSLGVTEGNTIYFGEGSWLTVV.

CDR3 region: CASSYDRSMSEAFF. In DNA form, the CDR3 reads TGTGCCAGCAGTTACGACAGGAGTATGAGTGAAGCTTTCTTT. The V call is TRBV6-5, the J call TRBJ1-1; perhaps TRBD1 as D (6 bases). The CDR3 spans 14 residues. Trimming removed 2 bases at V and 7 bases at J, with 14 bases between. Germline assignment: CDR1 MNHEY and CDR2 SVGAGI.

The chain is built from TRBV19 and TRBJ2-7; the D gene is possibly TRBD1 (6 bases). Germline CDR1 and CDR2: LNHDA and SQIVND (reference sequence). V was cut by 3 bases and J by 2 bases, with 14 bases left in between. The CDR3 covers 15 residues. The CDR3 sequence is CASSMAGDKPYEQYF. The CDR3 DNA reads TGTGCCAGTAGTATGGCTGGGGACAAACCCTACGAGCAGTACTTC.

This clone has only a few counts. This chain links TRBV7-2 with TRBJ1-5; D not resolved. The CDR3 is 16 amino acids. CDR1 and CDR2 (germline): SGHTA, FQGNSA. Trimming removed 0 bases at V and 6 bases at J, with 15 bases between. The CDR3 nucleotides read TGTGCCAGCAGCTTAGCGCCGGGGTTAGGGCGTCAGCCCCAGCATTTT. It encodes CASSLAPGLGRQPQHF.

This clone has just one count. This chain joins TRBV7-6 and TRBJ2-2; 11 nucleotides agree with TRBD2. Germline V gene data show CDR1 as SGHVS and CDR2 as FNYEAQ. The CDR3 sequence is 18 residues long. V was pared by 1 base and J by 1 base, with 5 bases of the junction left unmatched. CDR3 DNA: TGTGCCAGCAGCTTAGGACTAGCGGGGTCCAAGAACACCGGGGAGCTGTTTTTT. Encoded protein: CASSLGLAGSKNTGELFF.